This note documents a single TCR beta chain sequence. Its antigen is currently unknown. The data were taken from a study of OX40 agonist ivuxolimab in advanced cancers. Findings and limits, study-wide: On average, CD8+ T cells showed a greater number of expanded clones than CD4+.

Method: immunoSEQ multiplex PCR; TCRdb's copy keeps in-frame clones and lacks some. The sample shows under 20,000 clones, around 85% of them seen only once. The receptor was isolated from an adult with an advanced solid tumor such as melanoma, head and neck, liver or kidney cancer. The material sequenced was CD4+ or CD8+ T cells sorted from blood, taken in a trial of the OX40 agonist ivuxolimab.

This CDR3 reads CASGLAGPNEQFF. The CDR3 DNA sequence: TGTGCCAGCGGACTAGCGGGGCCCAATGAGCAGTTCTTC. The chain is built from TRBV6-4 and TRBJ2-1; 12 nucleotides match TRBD2. The ends lost 8 bases at V and 6 bases at J; junction bases unmatched: 2. Germline assignment: CDR1 MRHNA and CDR2 SNTAGT. The CDR3 covers 13 residues.